This T cell receptor (beta chain) derives from a study of control samples from healthy donors and cancer patients. V gave up 4 bases and J gave up 6 bases; unmatched junction bases: 5. CDR1 and CDR2 from the germline V gene are MGHRA and YSYEKL. CDR3 length: 14 residues. The assay was immunoSEQ multiplex PCR, and TCRdb's table has in-frame clones only and misses some. Here the sample spans about 130,000 clones, roughly 90% being singletons. The source material was blood. V usage is TRBV4-1 and J usage is TRBJ2-2; 7 bases fit TRBD1. This TCR derives from a young man in good health. The CDR3 spells CASSRTGAAGELFF. The DNA for the CDR3 is TGCGCCAGCAGCCGTACAGGGGCGGCCGGGGAGCTGTTTTTT.